This T cell receptor beta chain was documented in a study of cytomegalovirus exposure and HLA in healthy donors. The study, taken as a whole, reports: Sequences of the TCR beta chain were said to predict the HLA-A and HLA-B alleles of most subjects accurately. Within an earlier analysis, most TCR beta V segments proved productive either about 87% or about 30% of the time. It is likely that the observed cluster of highly shared sequence variants was a sequencing artifact.

The V gene's germline CDR1 is MNHNS and CDR2 SASEGT. The CDR3 totals 13 residues. PCR primers comprised 60 Vbeta and 13 Jbeta primers. Profiling relied on immunoSEQ multiplex PCR, and the TCRdb table lists in-frame clones only, not all of them. The sample consists of some 83,000 clones, more than 70% of them appearing once. On this clone: Its specificity is not known. The germline gene is not matched at one end of the junction; a read error may be the cause.

This clonotype was obtained from a man aged 60-69 years in good health and CMV-seronegative. The chain employs TRBV6-1 and TRBJ2-2, with D perhaps matching TRBD2 (6 bases). Sequences were obtained from PBMCs. CDR3 bases: TGTGCCAGCAGCCAAACCACCACCGGGGGGCTGTTTTTT. As protein: CASSQTTTGGLFF.